This entry features one TCR beta chain sequence. Original processing notes: Cell counts per sample came from amplifying reference gene primers. The data were produced by immunoSEQ multiplex PCR, yet TCRdb's version contains in-frame clones alone and is incomplete. The V and J calls and the clone size are those of that table, but D and trimming were determined from the DNA. Among approximately 170,000 clones listed, roughly 90% were seen once. CDR3 length: 14 amino acids. Germline V lookup: CDR1 WNHNN, CDR2 SYGVQD (reference sequence). Unmatched junction bases numbered 6, after V lost 4 bases and J lost 5 bases. The data belong to a study of blood T cell repertoires in COVID-19. Study details: The United States, Italy and Spain supplied acute and convalescent COVID-19 samples. T cells, B-cell-depleted T cells, or PBMCs provided the cDNA or gDNA that served as material.

This TCR was recovered from a man between 60 and 75 years old with active or convalescent COVID-19. The sequenced sample was peripheral blood. The chain recombines TRBV10-1 with TRBJ1-2; TRBD1 agrees at 8 bases. CDR3 residues: CASSGSGTGYGYTF. In nucleotides, the CDR3 is TGCGCCAGCAGTGGGTCCGGGACAGGTTATGGCTACACCTTC.